This TCR beta chain came from a study of T cell responses to AZD1222 COVID-19 vaccine. Only in-frame clones appear in the TCRdb table, and some are missing; sequencing was by immunoSEQ multiplex PCR. The sample records 97,000 or so clones, 88% being singletons. Turning to this clone: What it binds is unknown.

General study results and limits: There were mostly white British donors and more females than males, and clonal diversity was possibly underestimated. Unmutated variant regions are reportedly the target of nearly half of TCRs that are spike-specific. No day 14 peak samples; only post-peak repertoires were characterized.

The CDR3 sequence is 15 residues long. Germline CDR1 and CDR2: WSHSY and SAAADI. Trimming left V 6 bases short and J 1 base short, with 12 bases between. The source is an adult in good health. The chain is built from TRBV10-2 and TRBJ2-2; D might be TRBD1 (5 bases). The sample was peripheral blood, taken on day 0 of AZD1222 vaccination. The CDR3 DNA reads as TGCGCCAGCAGGGGCCGACAGCAGAACACCGGGGAGCTGTTTTTT. This codes for CASRGRQQNTGELFF.